This T cell receptor beta chain was obtained from a study of beta chain features in type 1 diabetes. Study information: Cell yields, age and gender were similar between patients and healthy donors.

Findings and caveats of the study: People with Type 1 diabetes carried modestly yet significantly shorter TCRB CDR3s in all four CD4+ subsets.

Of the isolated RNA, all was reverse transcribed, and so the sequenced material was expressed TCRB transcripts. Profiled with immunoSEQ multiplex PCR; TCRdb holds only in-frame clones, not every one. The table shows about 390,000 clones, with around 10% occurring only once. In germline, CDR1 is MDHEN, CDR2 SYDVKM. Trimming stripped 5 bases from V and 8 bases from J, with 13 bases between. This CDR3 spans 12 amino acids. On this clone itself: Its antigen remains unidentified.

This rearrangement joins TRBV28 to TRBJ2-7, with D unresolved. The clonotype comes from a man aged 25 to 40 with type 1 diabetes. The material sequenced was central memory CD4+ T cells from blood. CDR3 in amino acids: CASSPPFIQQYF. The CDR3, as DNA: TGTGCCAGCAGTCCCCCTTTTATCCAGCAGTACTTC.